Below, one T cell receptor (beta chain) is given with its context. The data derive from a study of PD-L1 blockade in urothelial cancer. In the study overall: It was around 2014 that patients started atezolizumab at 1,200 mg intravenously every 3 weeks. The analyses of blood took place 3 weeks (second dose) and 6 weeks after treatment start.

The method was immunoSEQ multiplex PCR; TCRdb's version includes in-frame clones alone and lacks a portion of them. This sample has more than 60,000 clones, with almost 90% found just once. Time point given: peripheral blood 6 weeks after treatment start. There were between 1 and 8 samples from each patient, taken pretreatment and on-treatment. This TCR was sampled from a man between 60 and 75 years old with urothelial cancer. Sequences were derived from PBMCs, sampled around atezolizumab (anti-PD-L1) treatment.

This chain's CDR3 is CASSYSGGTDTQYF. The CDR3 DNA is TGTGCCAGCAGTTACAGCGGGGGGACAGATACGCAGTATTTT. V is TRBV6-5 and J is TRBJ2-3, with 9 bases identical to TRBD2. V trimming: 2 bases; J trimming: 3 bases; junction bases outside the gene matches: 0. Germline loops: CDR1 MNHEY, CDR2 SVGAGI. This CDR3 contains 14 residues.